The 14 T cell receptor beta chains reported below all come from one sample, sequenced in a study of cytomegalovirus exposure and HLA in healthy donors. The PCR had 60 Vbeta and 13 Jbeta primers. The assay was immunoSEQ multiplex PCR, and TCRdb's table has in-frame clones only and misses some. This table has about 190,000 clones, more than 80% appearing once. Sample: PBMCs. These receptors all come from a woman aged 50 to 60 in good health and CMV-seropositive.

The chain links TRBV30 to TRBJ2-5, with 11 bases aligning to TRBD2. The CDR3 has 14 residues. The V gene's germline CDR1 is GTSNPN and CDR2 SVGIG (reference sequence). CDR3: CALGLAGGSGTQYF. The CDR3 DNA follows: TGTGCTTTGGGGCTAGCGGGGGGCTCGGGGACCCAGTACTTC. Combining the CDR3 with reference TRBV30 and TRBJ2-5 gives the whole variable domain SQTIHQWPATLVQPVGSPLSLECTVEGTSNPNLYWYRQAAGRGLQLLFYSVGIGQISSEVPQNLSASRPQDRQFILSSKKLLLSDSGFYLCALGLAGGSGTQYFGPGTRLLVL.

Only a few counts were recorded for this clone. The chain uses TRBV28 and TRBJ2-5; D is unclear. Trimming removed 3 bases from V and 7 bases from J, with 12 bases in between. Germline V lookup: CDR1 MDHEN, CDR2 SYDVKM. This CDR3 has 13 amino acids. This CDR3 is CASSFVAVRTQYF. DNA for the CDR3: TGTGCCAGCAGTTTTGTAGCAGTTCGGACCCAGTACTTC. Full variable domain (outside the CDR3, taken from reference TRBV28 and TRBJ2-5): DVKVTQSSRYLVKRTGEKVFLECVQDMDHENMFWYRQDPGLGLRLIYFSYDVKMKEKGDIPEGYSVSREKKERFSLILESASTNQTSMYLCASSFVAVRTQYFGPGTRLLVL.

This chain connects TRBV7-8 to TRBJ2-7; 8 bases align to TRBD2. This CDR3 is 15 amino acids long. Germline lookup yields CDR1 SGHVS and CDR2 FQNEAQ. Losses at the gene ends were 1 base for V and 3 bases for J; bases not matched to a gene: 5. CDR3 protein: CASSLVLGLDYEQYF. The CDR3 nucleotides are TGTGCCAGCAGCTTAGTACTGGGACTAGACTACGAGCAGTACTTC. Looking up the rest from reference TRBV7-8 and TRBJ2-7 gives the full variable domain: GAGVSQSPRYKVAKRGQDVALRCDPISGHVSLFWYQQALGQGPEFLTYFQNEAQLDKSGLPSDRFFAERPEGSVSTLKIQRTQQEDSAVYLCASSLVLGLDYEQYFGPGTRLTVT.

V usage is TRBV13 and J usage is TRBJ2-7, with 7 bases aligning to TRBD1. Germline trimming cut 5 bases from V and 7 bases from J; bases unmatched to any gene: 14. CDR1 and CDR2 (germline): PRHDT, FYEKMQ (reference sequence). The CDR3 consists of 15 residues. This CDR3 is CASSPSGTAVGEQYF. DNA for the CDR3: TGTGCCAGCAGCCCCTCCGGGACAGCTGTGGGAGAGCAGTACTTC.

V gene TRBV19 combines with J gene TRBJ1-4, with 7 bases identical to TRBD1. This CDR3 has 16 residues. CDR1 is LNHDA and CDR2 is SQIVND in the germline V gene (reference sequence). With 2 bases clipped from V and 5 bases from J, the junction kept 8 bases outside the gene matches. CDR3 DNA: TGTGCCAGTAGTATAAGTACCGGACAGGTGAATGAAAAACTGTTTTTT. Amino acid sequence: CASSISTGQVNEKLFF.

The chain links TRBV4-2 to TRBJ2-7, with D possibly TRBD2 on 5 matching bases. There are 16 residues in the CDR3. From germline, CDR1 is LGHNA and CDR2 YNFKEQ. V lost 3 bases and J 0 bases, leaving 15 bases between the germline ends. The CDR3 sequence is CASSQELDLNSYEQYF. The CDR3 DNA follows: TGTGCCAGCAGCCAGGAACTAGACTTAAACTCCTACGAGCAGTACTTC.

CDR3 residues: CASSLDRGDTQYF. The CDR3 DNA reads as TGTGCCAGCAGCTTGGACAGGGGAGATACGCAGTATTTT. The V gene is TRBV7-6, the J gene TRBJ2-3; 9 nucleotides match TRBD1. The CDR3 spans 13 residues. Germline CDR1 and CDR2: SGHVS and FNYEAQ. Germline trimming cut 3 bases from V and 5 bases from J; bases unmatched to any gene: 0.

DNA for the CDR3: TGTGCCAGTACCCCGGGAGGGGGCAGCGAGACCCAGTACTTC. Protein: CASTPGGGSETQYF. The V gene is TRBV19, the J gene TRBJ2-5; D possibly corresponds to TRBD2 (8 bases). This CDR3 is 14 amino acids long. In germline, CDR1 is LNHDA, CDR2 SQIVND (reference sequence). The V gene lost 7 bases and the J gene lost 5 bases, with 17 bases spanning the gap.

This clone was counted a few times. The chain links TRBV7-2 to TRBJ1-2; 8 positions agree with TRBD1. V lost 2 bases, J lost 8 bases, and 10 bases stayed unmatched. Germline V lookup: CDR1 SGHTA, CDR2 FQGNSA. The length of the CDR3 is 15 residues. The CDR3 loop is CASSLPGTGKPGYTF. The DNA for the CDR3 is TGTGCCAGCAGCTTACCGGGGACAGGAAAACCCGGCTACACCTTC.

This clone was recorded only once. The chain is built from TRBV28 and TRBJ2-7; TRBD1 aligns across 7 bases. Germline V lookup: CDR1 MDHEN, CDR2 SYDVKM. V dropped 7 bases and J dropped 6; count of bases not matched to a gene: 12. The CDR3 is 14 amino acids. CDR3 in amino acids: CASTLDRVSGEQYF. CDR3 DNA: TGTGCCAGCACCCTAGACAGGGTAAGCGGCGAGCAGTACTTC.

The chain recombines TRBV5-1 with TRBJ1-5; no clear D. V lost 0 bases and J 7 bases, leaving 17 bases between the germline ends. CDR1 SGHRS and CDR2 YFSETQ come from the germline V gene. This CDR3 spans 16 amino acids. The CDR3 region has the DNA TGCGCCAGCAGCTTGGCCGGCGGGGAATCTGGCCAGCCCCAGCATTTT. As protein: CASSLAGGESGQPQHF.

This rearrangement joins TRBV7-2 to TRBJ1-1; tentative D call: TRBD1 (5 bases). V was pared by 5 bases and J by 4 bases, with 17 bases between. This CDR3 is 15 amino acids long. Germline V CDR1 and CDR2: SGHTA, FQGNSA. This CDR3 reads CASSQRRGRRTEAFF. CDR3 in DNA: TGTGCCAGCAGCCAAAGAAGGGGTCGACGCACTGAAGCTTTCTTT. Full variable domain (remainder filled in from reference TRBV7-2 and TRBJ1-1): GAGVSQSPSNKVTEKGKDVELRCDPISGHTALYWYRQSLGQGLEFLIYFQGNSAPDKSGLPSDRFSAERTGGSVSTLTIQRTQQEDSAVYLCASSQRRGRRTEAFFGQGTRLTVV.

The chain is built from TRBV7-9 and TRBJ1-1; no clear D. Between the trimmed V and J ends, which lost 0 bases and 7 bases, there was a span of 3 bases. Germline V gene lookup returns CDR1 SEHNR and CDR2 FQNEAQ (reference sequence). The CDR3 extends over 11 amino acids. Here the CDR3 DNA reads TGTGCCAGCAGCTTAGCCGTTGAAGCTTTCTTT. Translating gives CASSLAVEAFF.

CDR3 DNA: TGTGCCAGCAGTGCGTTGAGCGGGGGGCCCCGCGAGCAGTACTTC. It encodes CASSALSGGPREQYF. The chain links TRBV2 to TRBJ2-7, with 9 positions matching TRBD2. Per the germline V gene, CDR1 is SNHLY and CDR2 is FYNNEI. This CDR3 has 15 residues. The trim removed 4 bases at V and 6 bases at J, leaving 10 bases unmatched.